The source of this TCR beta chain is a study of cytotoxic CD8 clonotypes in ibrutinib-treated CLL. Across the whole study: The patients, under 13 relapsed/refractory and approximately 16 treatment-naive, included about 18 who were IGHV unmutated.

Study-wide results and caveats: Sampling of sustained-remission and progressing patients occurred at differing times.

Using immunoSEQ multiplex PCR, the repertoire was profiled, and TCRdb retains in-frame clones only, with some absent. The table has just over 45,000 clones, less than 70% seen once. V lost 0 bases, J lost 8 bases, and 11 bases lay in between. This CDR3 has 14 amino acids. Germline-derived CDR1 and CDR2 are GTSNPN and SVGIG (reference sequence). This clone occurred once. Its antigen is undetermined. The V and J genes are TRBV30 and TRBJ1-6; D unclear. This receptor was identified in a human donor with chronic lymphocytic leukemia. The specimen was PBMCs, collected after 12 months of ibrutinib treatment. CDR3 sequence (DNA): TGTGCCTGGAGTGTGGCCGGGAGGGATTCACCCCTCCACTTT. Amino acid sequence: CAWSVAGRDSPLHF.